The 19 T cell receptor beta chains given below trace back to one sample, sequenced in a study of blood T cells in healthy people across ages (dated by TCRdb to 2014 to 2015). Libraries were made using 5' RACE. The sequencing machine was an Illumina HiSeq 2500. The second PCR ran for roughly 6 to 11 cycles and used a J-beta primer mix along with a sample-barcoded 5' primer. Using fastp at Q25 and MiXCR, TCRdb reprocessed the public reads and kept productive beta chains. A single entry per CDR3 protein holds the most common genes and DNA from its merged rows. Here the sample has approximately 780,000 distinct CDR3 sequences; around a quarter occur a single time. The ten biggest clones cover 3% of the sample. Separately, the same data were catalogued under a study of T cells of mothers and their children.

The sequencing input was blood. The receptors were sampled from a boy aged 5-17 years in good health.

This chain connects TRBV7-2 to TRBJ2-3, with D unclear. The V and J ends lost 7 bases and 3 bases respectively, with 14 bases between them. The CDR3 length is 14 residues. Looked up from germline, CDR1 is SGHTA and CDR2 is FQGNSA. The CDR3 coding sequence is TGTGCCAGCACCAAACCGCGGCGAACAGATACGCAGTATTTT. Translating it yields CASTKPRRTDTQYF.

This chain uses TRBV24-1 with TRBJ2-1; 9 bases fit TRBD1. Trimming cost V 4 bases and J 8 bases; bases outside gene matches: 8. Germline V gene sequence: CDR1 KGHDR, CDR2 SFDVKD. CDR3 size: 15 residues. For the CDR3, the DNA is TGTGCCACCAGTGACCCGGGACAGGGCCAGGATGAGCAGTTCTTC. Encoded protein: CATSDPGQGQDEQFF.

This clonotype was counted ten times or more. J is TRBJ2-5 and V is TRBV20-1; D perhaps matches TRBD2 (7 bases). Deletions cut 6 bases from V and 5 bases from J, with 16 bases between. The CDR3 loop spans 13 amino acids. Germline CDR1 and CDR2: DFQATT and SNEGSKA (reference sequence). The CDR3 sequence is CSAGGGPLETQYF. CDR3 bases: TGCAGTGCAGGGGGGGGGCCCCTGGAGACCCAGTACTTC.

This clonotype appeared a few times. The chain has TRBV12-3 or TRBV12-4 and TRBJ1-4; 7 bases are a match to TRBD1. This CDR3 is 16 amino acids long. The V and J ends lost 6 bases and 7 bases, in that order; junction bases with no gene match: 14. The CDR3 DNA is TGTGCCAGCAGGCCACCGGGGACCAGGGGGGGTGAAAAACTGTTTTTT. Amino acids: CASRPPGTRGGEKLFF.

The gene calls are TRBV19 and TRBJ2-5, with TRBD2 matching 10 bases. The CDR3 length is 14 residues. Germline CDR1 reads LNHDA; CDR2 reads SQIVND (reference sequence). The V segment lost 5 bases and the J segment 5 bases; nucleotides outside the gene matches: 5. This CDR3 reads CASSPAGGPETQYF. CDR3 coding DNA: TGTGCCAGTAGTCCAGCGGGGGGGCCGGAGACCCAGTACTTC. Drawing the rest from reference TRBV19 and TRBJ2-5, the complete variable domain is DGGITQSPKYLFRKEGQNVTLSCEQNLNHDAMYWYRQDPGQGLRLIYYSQIVNDFQKGDIAEGYSVSREKKESFPLTVTSAQKNPTAFYLCASSPAGGPETQYFGPGTRLLVL.

This clonotype was picked up a small number of times. The gene calls are TRBV3-1 and TRBJ1-2; 9 positions agree with TRBD1. With 4 bases clipped from V and 5 bases from J, the junction kept 5 bases outside the gene matches. Per the germline V gene, CDR1 is LGHDT and CDR2 is YNNKEL (reference sequence). The CDR3 spans 14 residues. The CDR3 nucleotides are TGTGCCAGCAGCCGACAGGGGGGACAGTATGGCTACACCTTC. Encoded protein: CASSRQGGQYGYTF.

This clonotype occurred a few times. The chain combines TRBV7-9 with TRBJ2-5, with 13 nucleotides matching TRBD2. CDR1 and CDR2 (germline): SEHNR, FQNEAQ (reference sequence). V lost 5 bases to trimming and J lost 2 bases; unmatched junction nucleotides: 8. The CDR3 has 17 residues. The DNA for the CDR3 is TGTGCCAGCAGCCTTGGACTAGCGGGGGTCCTTCAAGAGACCCAGTACTTC. It translates to CASSLGLAGVLQETQYF.

This clonotype was seen at least ten times. V gene TRBV7-9 combines with J gene TRBJ2-7; D gene unclear. Germline CDR1 and CDR2: SEHNR and FQNEAQ (reference sequence). Trimming cost V 5 bases and J 7 bases, with 9 bases left between them. The CDR3 is 11 amino acids. For the CDR3, the DNA is TGTGCCAGCAGCCTTATGGGGGAGCAGTACTTC. Amino acids: CASSLMGEQYF. The full variable domain, its missing parts supplied by reference TRBV7-9 and TRBJ2-7, is DTGVSQNPRHKITKRGQNVTFRCDPISEHNRLYWYRQTLGQGPEFLTYFQNEAQLEKSRLLSDRFSAERPKGSFSTLEIQRTEQGDSAMYLCASSLMGEQYFGPGTRLTVT.

The chain employs TRBV12-3 or TRBV12-4 and TRBJ1-6; 9 bases are a match to TRBD1. The CDR3 is 14 residues long. The trim removed 7 bases at V and 9 bases at J, leaving 7 bases unmatched. CDR3 sequence (DNA): TGTGCCAGCACCTTTGGGACAGGGCTTTCACCCCTCCACTTT. Its protein is CASTFGTGLSPLHF.

This clonotype appeared a few times. V is TRBV5-6 and J is TRBJ1-2, with a weak D call TRBD1 (5 bases). The germline gives CDR1 SGHDT, CDR2 YYEEEE. With 1 base removed from V and 1 base from J, the gap between germline ends came to 14 bases. The CDR3 contains 16 residues. CDR3 bases: TGTGCCAGCAGCTTGCTCAGTGGACAAGTTAACTATGGCTACACCTTC. This gives the protein CASSLLSGQVNYGYTF.

The J gene is TRBJ1-1, the V gene TRBV5-1; D uncertain. The CDR3 extends over 13 amino acids. Trimming removed 7 bases from V and 4 bases from J, with 14 bases in between. Germline V gives CDR1 SGHRS, CDR2 YFSETQ. CDR3 DNA sequence: TGCGCCAGCCGTGGGGAGGGAGGCACTGAAGCTTTCTTT. It codes for CASRGEGGTEAFF.

This clonotype was detected a few times. This chain links TRBV6-1 with TRBJ2-5, with 10 bases lining up with TRBD1. This CDR3 has 15 residues. Germline V gives CDR1 MNHNS, CDR2 SASEGT. Losses at the gene ends were 1 base for V and 13 bases for J; bases not matched to a gene: 12. In DNA form, the CDR3 reads TGTGCCAGCAGTGAAGAGGTGGACAGGGGGTTGAATAGGTACTTC. Its protein product is CASSEEVDRGLNRYF.

This chain connects TRBV19 to TRBJ2-5; 10 nucleotides match TRBD2. The germline CDR1 and CDR2 sequences are LNHDA and SQIVND (reference sequence). This CDR3 is 17 amino acids long. V trimming: 4 bases; J trimming: 1 base; junction bases outside the gene matches: 9. CDR3 in amino acids: CASSTASGGLLQETQYF. CDR3 in DNA: TGTGCCAGTAGTACGGCTAGCGGGGGCCTACTCCAAGAGACCCAGTACTTC.

The chain couples TRBV4-3 to TRBJ2-5; D not resolved. CDR1 and CDR2 from the germline V gene are LGHNA and YSLEER. V was shortened by 0 bases and J by 4 bases, with 12 bases between the two germline ends. The CDR3 sequence is 15 residues long. CDR3 nucleotides: TGCGCCAGCAGCCAAGATCTAGGCCCAAGAGAGACCCAGTACTTC. It is translated as CASSQDLGPRETQYF.

The count of this clonotype is one. The chain combines TRBV11-2 with TRBJ2-5; no firm D call. The DNA end is more similar to TRBJ2-1, so the J call may be wrong. CDR3 length: 12 residues. Germline V gene sequence: CDR1 SGHAT, CDR2 FQNNGV. CDR3 DNA: TGTGCCAGCAGCTCCCAAACGAATGAGCAGTTCTTC. This encodes CASSSQTNEQFF.

The CDR3 coding sequence is TGTGCCAGCAGCTTAGTTGAGAGTCCAGCCAAAAACATTCAGTACTTC. Protein product: CASSLVESPAKNIQYF. V is TRBV7-9 and J is TRBJ2-4; D gene uncertain. Germline V gives CDR1 SEHNR, CDR2 FQNEAQ (reference sequence). The CDR3 is 16 amino acids. Trimming took 1 base from V and 0 from J, leaving 10 bases between them.

The chain joins TRBV29-1 to TRBJ2-1, with D possibly called TRBD1 or TRBD2 (6 bases each). Germline lookup yields CDR1 SQVTM and CDR2 ANQGSEA. The CDR3 has 14 residues. The V and J ends lost 8 bases and 6 bases respectively, with 20 bases between them. CDR3 amino acids: CSSGGGTVSNEQFF. CDR3 bases: TGCAGCTCCGGGGGCGGAACGGTGTCCAATGAGCAGTTCTTC.

This clonotype came up a few times. The V gene is TRBV12-3 or TRBV12-4, the J gene TRBJ2-2; no definite D call. The CDR3 runs 10 residues. V lost 6 bases and J 7 bases, leaving 3 bases between the germline ends. CDR3 loop: CASRGGELFF. The CDR3 DNA sequence: TGTGCCAGCAGGGGCGGGGAGCTGTTTTTT.

In its sample, this clonotype was seen a few times. The chain employs TRBV3-1 and TRBJ2-5, with 7 bases identical to TRBD2. Matching the DNA end better, TRBJ2-1 makes the J call doubtful. The CDR3 runs to 15 residues. Germline lookup yields CDR1 LGHDT and CDR2 YNNKEL (reference sequence). The DNA for the CDR3 is TGTGCCAGCAACCTGGGGGGGACCGTTGAGAATGAGCAGTTCTTC. Encoded protein: CASNLGGTVENEQFF.